Below are 5 T cell receptor beta chains sequenced from a single sample in a study of cytomegalovirus exposure and HLA in healthy donors. PCR was performed using 60 Vbeta and 13 Jbeta primers. Sequencing was performed with immunoSEQ multiplex PCR; in TCRdb, only in-frame clones are kept and a portion is missing. The sample contains under 200,000 clones, roughly 72% of which appear only once. What was sequenced was PBMCs. All receptors derive from a woman in her twenties or thirties in good health and CMV-seropositive.

This chain joins TRBV18 and TRBJ1-4; D might be TRBD1 (5 bases). CDR1 KGHSH and CDR2 LQKENI come from the germline V gene. CDR3 length: 15 amino acids. V gave up 3 bases and J gave up 0 bases, with 8 bases separating them. Here the CDR3 reads CASSPQGATNEKLFF. The CDR3 DNA sequence: TGTGCCAGCTCACCTCAGGGCGCAACTAATGAAAAACTGTTTTTT.

This clone has just one count. The V and J genes are TRBV5-1 and TRBJ2-7; D possibly corresponds to TRBD2 (5 bases). This CDR3 is 13 amino acids long. The V and J ends lost 4 bases and 6 bases respectively, with 14 bases between them. Germline CDR1 SGHRS, CDR2 YFSETQ. CDR3 DNA: TGCGCCAGCAGCCAGCAGAGGGTCTCCGAGCAGTACTTC. This codes for CASSQQRVSEQYF.

The V and J genes are TRBV5-1 and TRBJ2-3; TRBD2 agrees at 11 bases. The germline V gene has CDR1 SGHRS and CDR2 YFSETQ. With 1 base clipped from V and 0 bases from J, the junction kept 16 bases outside the gene matches. The CDR3 totals 21 residues. Here the CDR3 DNA reads TGCGCCAGCAGCTTGCATTACCGACGACTAGCGGGGCGGAATAGCACAGATACGCAGTATTTT. Protein sequence: CASSLHYRRLAGRNSTDTQYF.

CDR3 amino acids: CASNLSLAGVLNEQFF. CDR3 sequence (DNA): TGTGCCAGCAATCTTTCACTAGCGGGAGTTTTGAATGAGCAGTTCTTC. The rearrangement links TRBV27 to TRBJ2-1; 11 bases align to TRBD2. The CDR3 length is 16 residues. The germline V gene has CDR1 MNHEY and CDR2 SMNVEV (reference sequence). V was pared by 7 bases and J by 7 bases, with 12 bases of the junction left unmatched.

The chain is built from TRBV2 and TRBJ2-5; a possible D gene is TRBD1 (6 bases). The end of the DNA aligns better with TRBJ2-7, so the J call may be wrong. There are 12 residues in the CDR3. CDR1 is SNHLY, CDR2 FYNNEI, per germline. CDR3 bases: TGTGCCAGCAGCAACAGGGAGTACGAGCAGTACTTC. Protein sequence: CASSNREYEQYF.